The clone carrying this T cell receptor (beta chain) was counted a single time. In the study's own analysis: The authors estimated nucleated cell counts from reference gene primer amplification. TCRdb keeps only in-frame clones here, not all; method: immunoSEQ multiplex PCR. The V and J calls and clone size are taken from that table; D and trimming were inferred from the DNA. This sample has some 270,000 clones, with approximately 91% found just once. The sample originates from a study of blood T cell repertoires in COVID-19. At the level of the study: Acute-phase and convalescent COVID-19 samples originated in the United States, Italy and Spain.

Individuals aged about 18 to 95 years were recruited from 24 US areas. Before being deemed recovered, Cohort 3 donors had two negative PCRs, clearance, or symptom resolution. Germline lookup yields CDR1 SGHVS and CDR2 FNYEAQ. Losses at the gene ends were 5 bases for V and 2 bases for J; bases not matched to a gene: 4. This CDR3 has 14 amino acids. The V call is TRBV7-6, the J call TRBJ2-5, with TRBD2 matching over 8 bases. The sequence derives from a woman aged 40 to 49 who had recovered from COVID-19. Sequenced material: PBMCs or T cells enriched from blood (not recorded which). The CDR3 DNA is TGTGCCAGCAGCCGAGCGGGGGTACAAGAGACCCAGTACTTC. It yields the protein CASSRAGVQETQYF.